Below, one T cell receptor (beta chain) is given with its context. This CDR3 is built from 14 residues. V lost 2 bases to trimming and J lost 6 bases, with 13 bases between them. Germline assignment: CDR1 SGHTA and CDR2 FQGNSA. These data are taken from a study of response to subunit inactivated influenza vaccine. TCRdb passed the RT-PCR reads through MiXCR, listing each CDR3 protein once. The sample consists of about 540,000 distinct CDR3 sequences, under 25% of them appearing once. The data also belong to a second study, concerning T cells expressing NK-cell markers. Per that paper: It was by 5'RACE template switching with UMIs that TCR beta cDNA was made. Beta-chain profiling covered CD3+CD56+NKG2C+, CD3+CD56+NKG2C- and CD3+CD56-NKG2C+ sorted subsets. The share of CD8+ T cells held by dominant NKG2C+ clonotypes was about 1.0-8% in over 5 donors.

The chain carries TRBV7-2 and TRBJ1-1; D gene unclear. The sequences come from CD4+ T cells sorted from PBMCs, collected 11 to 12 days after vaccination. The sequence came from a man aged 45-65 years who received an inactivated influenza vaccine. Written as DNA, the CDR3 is TGTGCCAGCAGCTTAACCCCCGAGGTTTCTGAAGCTTTCTTT. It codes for CASSLTPEVSEAFF.